The T cell receptor (beta chain) under discussion was sequenced for a study of shared clonotypes between healthy human individuals. TCRdb's copy holds only in-frame clones and misses some; the assay was immunoSEQ multiplex PCR. The sample has approximately 470,000 clones; approximately 78% are singletons. This CDR3 is built from 17 residues. Trimming cost V 2 bases and J 0 bases, with 14 bases left between them. CDR1 SNHLY and CDR2 FYNNEI come from the germline V gene. Only one count was recorded for this clone. V gene TRBV2 combines with J gene TRBJ1-5; maybe TRBD1 (5 bases). The specimen sequenced was PBMCs. The TCR sequence derives from a woman aged 40 to 50 in good health. Some clones in this sample may be carry-over from other donors' samples. CDR3 in DNA: TGTGCCAGCAGTGAATTTTCGACAGCTTATAGCAATCAGCCCCAGCATTTT. Encoded protein: CASSEFSTAYSNQPQHF. The complete variable domain, with remaining parts taken from reference TRBV2 and TRBJ1-5, reads EPEVTQTPSHQVTQMGQEVILRCVPISNHLYFYWYRQILGQKVEFLVSFYNNEISEKSEIFDDQFSVERPDGSNFTLKIRSTKLEDSAMYFCASSEFSTAYSNQPQHFGDGTRLSIL.